This T cell receptor beta chain is from a study of human T cells and chemical hapten exposure (dated by TCRdb to the early 2020s). In terms of the full investigation: For sensitization, 2% DPC in acetone was applied to a 2 cm by 2 cm area of upper inner arm skin. Twenty-nine alopecia patients gave blood for TCR sequencing at one to four time points (pre-sensitization, 2, 6 and 24 weeks). Weekly therapeutic DPC doses were additionally applied to the scalp of patients throughout the roughly 23-week study period. Libraries were pooled for sequencing, and variation in per-sample TCR yields was attributed mainly to small differences in library volumes within the pool. The study tracked peripheral blood TCR repertoire changes in vivo during primary and secondary sensitization to the hapten diphenylcyclopropenone (DPC) in alopecia patients. Patch testing was done on the upper back using Finn chambers containing 0.01% DPC, and results were scored after 6 days according to International Contact Dermatitis Research Group standards. The patient cohort, mostly female, included alopecia areata with under or over 50% scalp involvement, alopecia totalis and alopecia universalis. Blood samples were taken from patients before sensitization (week 0) and at 2, 6 and about 24 weeks after DPC sensitization.

At least ten counts were recorded for this clonotype. The antigen it binds to is not known. No base qualities exist here, and no much larger clone lies one base off it. To prepare the library, RACE was applied. Data came from a NextSeq 500. During library preparation, unique molecular identifiers were attached to individual cDNA molecules so that TCRs could be counted in a quantitative, reproducible way. Both TCR alpha and TCR beta chains were sequenced from each blood RNA sample. On the study's bioinformatics: The median number of TCRs per sample was over 85,000, ranging from about 20,000 to 750,000. The Decombinator software suite was used to annotate V, J and CDR3 in the TCR reads. Every sample was subsampled to the same number of TCRs (28,000) for the PS versus PT1 abundance plots. TCRs were defined as expanded if absent before sensitization and observed at least eight times at the 2-week time point. Through fastp at Q25 and MiXCR, TCRdb rebuilt clones from the public reads, retaining in-frame beta chains. Each CDR3 protein appears once, grouped with its most common genes and DNA. The V and J calls shown here were made by TCRdb, not taken from the authors' results. Recorded for this sample are about 290,000 distinct CDR3 sequences; approximately 8% of them occurred a single time. Of the sample, 1.2% falls within the top ten clones.

Measured from the cysteine to the phenylalanine, the CDR3 is 15 residues long. The retained sequence is limited to the CDR3, 45 bases, with the frame set at the first base. Sequences MGHRA (CDR1) and YSYEKL (CDR2) are obtained from the germline V gene. V and J lose 0 bases and 5 bases, and a span of 10 bases separates them. The full study reports these points: Because all patients had alopecia, a presumed autoimmune disease, the immune response of the patients might differ from that of healthy individuals. Patch test score correlated positively with the number of PT1 expanded TCRs, reaching significance at thresholds 8, 16 and 32 but not at 4. Repeated subsampling changed both the strength of the expansion versus patch-test correlation and the threshold at which that correlation became significant. DPC sensitization did not change the number of TCRs with a frequency above 1 in 1000, and there was no evidence of changes in global repertoire structure. Significantly more large CDR3 similarity clusters were formed by expanded TCRs than by pre-sensitization or healthy control sets, consistent with antigen-driven responses.

The time point label of this sample denotes: pre-sensitization, week 0. What the treatment or condition label conveys for this sample: therapeutic diphenylcyclopropenone sensitization with weekly scalp DPC. Blood at each patch-test visit was drawn before the patch test was applied. To be eligible, patients had to be aged 18 to 70, diagnosed with alopecia and judged suitable for DPC therapy, while pregnant patients were excluded. Unfractionated whole blood was collected in Tempus Blood RNA tubes, and total RNA was extracted from that blood. The chain is encoded by TRBV4-1 joined to TRBJ2-2, with the identity of the D gene unclear. The material sequenced was whole blood, taken in connection with sensitization to the hapten diphenylcyclopropenone (DPC). This sequence was found in a man in his late teens or twenties with alopecia areata. Some clones in this sample may be carry-over from other donors' samples. The nucleotide sequence reads TGCGCCAGCAGCCAAGATCTTAGAGCTACCGGGGAGCTGTTTTTT. This encodes CASSQDLRATGELFF.